These T cell receptor beta chains were read from a single sample in a study of patients and donors after allogeneic stem cell transplantation. TCRdb processed the RT-PCR reads anew with MiXCR; each CDR3 protein has one entry. The sample holds around 10,000 distinct CDR3 sequences, roughly a fifth seen once. Sequencing was done on a sample of blood, either unsorted or a sorted T cell fraction (not recorded which). The origin of the receptors is a human donor who was either an allogeneic HSCT recipient or a stem cell or donor lymphocyte infusion donor (not recorded which). It is not recorded whose cells these are; they may come from a transplant donor. CDR3s leave out the opening cysteine and the closing phenylalanine or tryptophan. D genes are given only for firm matches. Size tells how often a clone was seen (once, few, many) or the class of an expanded clone, and some rows leave it out.

clone_size d_call v_call cdr3_aa
many - TRBV5-1 ASGPAQPNYGYT
- - TRBV7-2 ASSLAIQGNTEAF
few - TRBV6-5 ASRRGAGTTQPQH
many TRBD2 TRBV3-1 ASSQDRGSGGAEQF
medium-sized TRBD1 TRBV10-3 AISEREGAASSYNEQF
medium-sized - TRBV20-1 SALDGENQPQH
few TRBD1 TRBV6-2/TRBV6-3 ASSRLTGSNYGYT
- - TRBV5-1 ASSLRGSGWQF
- TRBD1 TRBV7-2 ASSPQGRRTEAF
- TRBD2 TRBV5-1 ASSLERGGSYNEQF
many TRBD1 TRBV27 ASSSQGAEAF
- - TRBV18 ASSPPLGLSGNTIY
few - TRBV7-9 ASSSDTVSPLH
- TRBD1 TRBV2 ASRAGGDREFGYT
few - TRBV20-1 SASRTQGTEAF
- TRBD1 TRBV16 ASSQSNARGLGYT
- - TRBV6-5 ASSRTGTDTQY
- - TRBV6-2/TRBV6-3 ASSYSTGRGGTDTQY
- - TRBV7-9 ASSLEGKQPQH
- TRBD1 TRBV12-3/TRBV12-4 ASSLGTAPYGYT
- - TRBV21-1 ASSKTGPARCSQPQH
many TRBD1 TRBV18 ASSRTGDGYGYT
few TRBD1 TRBV19 ASSTDRGRHNEQF